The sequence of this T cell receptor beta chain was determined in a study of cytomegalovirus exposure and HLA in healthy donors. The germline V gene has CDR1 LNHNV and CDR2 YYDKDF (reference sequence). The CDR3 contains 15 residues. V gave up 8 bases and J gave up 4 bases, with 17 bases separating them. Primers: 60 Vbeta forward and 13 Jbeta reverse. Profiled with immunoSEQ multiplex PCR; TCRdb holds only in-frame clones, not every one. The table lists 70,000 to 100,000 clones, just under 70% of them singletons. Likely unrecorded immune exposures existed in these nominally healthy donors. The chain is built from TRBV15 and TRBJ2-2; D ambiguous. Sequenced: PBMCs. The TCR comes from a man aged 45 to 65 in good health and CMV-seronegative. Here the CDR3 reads CATLSRRSSTGELFF. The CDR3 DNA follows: TGTGCCACCCTCTCCCGCAGGTCCTCCACCGGGGAGCTGTTTTTT.